This T cell receptor beta chain is drawn from a study of T cell responses to AZD1222 COVID-19 vaccine. Study outcomes and limitations: CD4 TCRs associated with vaccination spanned spike, dominating at 160-218 and 743-854. Clonal diversity was possibly underestimated; the donors were predominantly white British and more often female. Baseline seropositivity characterized only a handful of AZD1222 recipients. Repertoires were obtained only post-peak T cell response.

Germline V gene data show CDR1 as SGHTA and CDR2 as FQGNSA. CDR3 length: 13 residues. V dropped 5 bases and J dropped 8; count of bases not matched to a gene: 7. Clones were read by immunoSEQ multiplex PCR, and TCRdb kept only the in-frame ones, dropping some. Among 100,000 to 120,000 clones listed, 70% to 90% were seen once. To note about this clone: No antigen is known for it.

Sequences were derived from peripheral blood, sampled on day 0 of AZD1222 vaccination. The sequence was collected from an adult in good health. The V and J genes are TRBV7-2 and TRBJ2-3, with TRBD2 identical over 7 bases. The CDR3 coding sequence is TGTGCCAGCAGCCCCCACTCGGGAGGTACGCAGTATTTT. It translates to CASSPHSGGTQYF. Full variable domain (remainder filled in from reference TRBV7-2 and TRBJ2-3): GAGVSQSPSNKVTEKGKDVELRCDPISGHTALYWYRQSLGQGLEFLIYFQGNSAPDKSGLPSDRFSAERTGGSVSTLTIQRTQQEDSAVYLCASSPHSGGTQYFGPGTRLTVL.